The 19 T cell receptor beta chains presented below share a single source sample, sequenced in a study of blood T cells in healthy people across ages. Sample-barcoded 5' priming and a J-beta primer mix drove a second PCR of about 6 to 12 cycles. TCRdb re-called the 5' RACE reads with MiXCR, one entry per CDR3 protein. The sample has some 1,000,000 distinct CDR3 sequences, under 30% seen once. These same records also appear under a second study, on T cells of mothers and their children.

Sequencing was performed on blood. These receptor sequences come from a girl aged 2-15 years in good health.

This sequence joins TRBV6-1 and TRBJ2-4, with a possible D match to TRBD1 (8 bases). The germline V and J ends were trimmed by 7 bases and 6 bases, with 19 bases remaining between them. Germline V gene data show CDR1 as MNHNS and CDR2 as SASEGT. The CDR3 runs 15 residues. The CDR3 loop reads CASMEGGDRLNIQYF. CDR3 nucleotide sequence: TGTGCCAGCATGGAAGGGGGGGACAGGTTAAACATTCAGTACTTC.

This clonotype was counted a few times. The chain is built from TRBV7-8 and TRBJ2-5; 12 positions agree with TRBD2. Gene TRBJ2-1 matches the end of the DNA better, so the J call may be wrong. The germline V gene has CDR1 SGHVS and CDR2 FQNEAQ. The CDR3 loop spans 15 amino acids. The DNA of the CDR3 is TGTGCCAGCAGCACTCGGACTAGCGGGATCGATGAGCAGTTCTTC. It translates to CASSTRTSGIDEQFF.

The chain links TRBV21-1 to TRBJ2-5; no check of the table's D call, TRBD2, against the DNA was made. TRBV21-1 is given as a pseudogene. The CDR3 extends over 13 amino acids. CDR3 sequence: CASKGLAVRAQYF. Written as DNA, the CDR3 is TGTGCCAGCAAAGGACTAGCGGTTCGGGCCCAGTACTTC.

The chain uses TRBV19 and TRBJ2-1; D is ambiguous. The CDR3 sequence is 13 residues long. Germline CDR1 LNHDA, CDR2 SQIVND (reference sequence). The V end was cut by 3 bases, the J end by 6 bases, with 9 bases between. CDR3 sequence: CASSMSPRNEQFF. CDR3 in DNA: TGTGCCAGTAGTATGAGTCCACGCAATGAGCAGTTCTTC. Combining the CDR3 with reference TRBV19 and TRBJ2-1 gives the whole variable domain DGGITQSPKYLFRKEGQNVTLSCEQNLNHDAMYWYRQDPGQGLRLIYYSQIVNDFQKGDIAEGYSVSREKKESFPLTVTSAQKNPTAFYLCASSMSPRNEQFFGPGTRLTVL.

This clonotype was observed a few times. The CDR3 DNA reads TGTGCCAGCAGCCCCAAGACAGGGTTCTACGAGCAGTACTTC. It encodes CASSPKTGFYEQYF. The chain combines TRBV4-2 with TRBJ2-7; 7 bases are a match to TRBD1. Losses at the gene ends were 4 bases for V and 3 bases for J; bases not matched to a gene: 6. Germline CDR1 and CDR2: LGHNA and YNFKEQ. The CDR3 extends over 14 amino acids.

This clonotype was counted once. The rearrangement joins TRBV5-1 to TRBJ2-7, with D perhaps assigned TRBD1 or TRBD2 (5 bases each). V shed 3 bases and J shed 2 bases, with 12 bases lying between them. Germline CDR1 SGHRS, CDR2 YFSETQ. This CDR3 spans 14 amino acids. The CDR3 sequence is CASSYRDDPYEQYF. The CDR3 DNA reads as TGCGCCAGCAGCTATCGGGACGACCCCTACGAGCAGTACTTC.

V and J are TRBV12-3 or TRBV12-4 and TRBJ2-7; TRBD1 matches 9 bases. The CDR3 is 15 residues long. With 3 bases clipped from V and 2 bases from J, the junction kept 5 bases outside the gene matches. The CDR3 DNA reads TGTGCCAGCAGTTTTGAGACAGGGGGGACCTACGAGCAGTACTTC. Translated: CASSFETGGTYEQYF.

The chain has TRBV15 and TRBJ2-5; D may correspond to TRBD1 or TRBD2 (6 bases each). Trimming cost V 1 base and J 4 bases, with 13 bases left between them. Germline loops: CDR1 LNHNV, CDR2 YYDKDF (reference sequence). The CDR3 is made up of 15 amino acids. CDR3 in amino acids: CATSRALGGGETQYF. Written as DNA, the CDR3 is TGTGCCACCAGCAGAGCGCTCGGGGGCGGAGAGACCCAGTACTTC.

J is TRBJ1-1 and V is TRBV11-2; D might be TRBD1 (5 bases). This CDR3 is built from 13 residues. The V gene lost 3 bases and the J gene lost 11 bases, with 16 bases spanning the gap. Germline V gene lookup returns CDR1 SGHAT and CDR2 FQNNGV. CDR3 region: CASSFEVGERAFF. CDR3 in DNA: TGTGCCAGCAGCTTCGAAGTAGGGGAGAGGGCTTTCTTT.

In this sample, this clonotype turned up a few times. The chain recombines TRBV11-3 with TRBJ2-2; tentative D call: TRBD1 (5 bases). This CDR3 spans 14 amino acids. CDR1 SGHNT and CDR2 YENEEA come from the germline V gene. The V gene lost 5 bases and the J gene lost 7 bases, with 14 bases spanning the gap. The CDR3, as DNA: TGTGCCAGCAGCAATAAAAGGGGTAGCGGGGAGCTGTTTTTT. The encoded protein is CASSNKRGSGELFF.

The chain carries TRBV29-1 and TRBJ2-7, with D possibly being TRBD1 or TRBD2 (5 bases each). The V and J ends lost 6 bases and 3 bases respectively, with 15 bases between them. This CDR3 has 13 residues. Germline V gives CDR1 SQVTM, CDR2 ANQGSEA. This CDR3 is CSVLQDFLYEQYF. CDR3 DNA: TGCAGCGTGCTACAGGACTTCCTCTACGAGCAGTACTTC.

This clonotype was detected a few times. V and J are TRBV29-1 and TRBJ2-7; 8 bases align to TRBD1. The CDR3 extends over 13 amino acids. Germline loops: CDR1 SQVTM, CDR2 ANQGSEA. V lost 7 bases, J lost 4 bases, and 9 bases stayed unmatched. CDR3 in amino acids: CSALNRDRYEQYF. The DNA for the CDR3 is TGCAGCGCCCTAAACCGGGACAGGTACGAGCAGTACTTC.

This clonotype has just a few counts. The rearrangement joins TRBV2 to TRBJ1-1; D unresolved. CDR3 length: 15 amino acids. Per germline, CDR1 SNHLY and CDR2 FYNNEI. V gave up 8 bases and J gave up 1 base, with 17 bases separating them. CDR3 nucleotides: TGTGCCAGCCCGTGGACGGAGCAAAAGAACACTGAAGCTTTCTTT. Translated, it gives CASPWTEQKNTEAFF. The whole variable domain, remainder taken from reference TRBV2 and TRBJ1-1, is EPEVTQTPSHQVTQMGQEVILRCVPISNHLYFYWYRQILGQKVEFLVSFYNNEISEKSEIFDDQFSVERPDGSNFTLKIRSTKLEDSAMYFCASPWTEQKNTEAFFGQGTRLTVV.

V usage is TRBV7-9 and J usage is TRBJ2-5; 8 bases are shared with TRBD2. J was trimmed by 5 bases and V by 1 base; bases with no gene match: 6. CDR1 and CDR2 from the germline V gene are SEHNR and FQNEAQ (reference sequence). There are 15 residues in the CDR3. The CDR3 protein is CASSLDGGDPETQYF. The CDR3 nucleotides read TGTGCCAGCAGCTTAGACGGGGGGGATCCGGAGACCCAGTACTTC.

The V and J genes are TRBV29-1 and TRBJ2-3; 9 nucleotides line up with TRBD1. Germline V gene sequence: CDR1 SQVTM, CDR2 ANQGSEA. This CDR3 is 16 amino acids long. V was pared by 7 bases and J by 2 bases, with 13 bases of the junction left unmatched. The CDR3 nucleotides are TGCAGCGCTCTCCCAGTTGGGACAGGGCACACAGATACGCAGTATTTT. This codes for CSALPVGTGHTDTQYF.

The CDR3 here is CASTLNSGSIAGELFF. The CDR3 DNA reads TGTGCCAGCACACTTAATAGCGGGAGTATCGCCGGGGAGCTGTTTTTT. This chain uses TRBV7-3 with TRBJ2-2, with TRBD2 matching over 9 bases. With V trimmed by 7 bases and J by 6 bases, 12 bases remained unmatched. The CDR3 is 16 residues long. The germline CDR1 and CDR2 sequences are SGHTA and FQGTGA.

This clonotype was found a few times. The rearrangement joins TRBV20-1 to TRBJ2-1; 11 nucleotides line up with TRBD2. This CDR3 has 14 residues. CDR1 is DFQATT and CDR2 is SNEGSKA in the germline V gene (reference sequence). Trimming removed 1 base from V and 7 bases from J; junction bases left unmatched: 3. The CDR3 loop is CSARASGRRNEQFF. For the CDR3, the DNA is TGCAGTGCTAGAGCTAGCGGGAGGAGGAATGAGCAGTTCTTC.

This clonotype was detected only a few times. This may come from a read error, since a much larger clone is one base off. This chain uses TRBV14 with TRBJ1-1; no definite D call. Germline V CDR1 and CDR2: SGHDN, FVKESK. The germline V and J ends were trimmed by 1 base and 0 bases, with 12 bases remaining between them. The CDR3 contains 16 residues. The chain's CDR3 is CASSQAEPAMNTEAFF. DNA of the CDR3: TGTGCCAGCAGCCAAGCTGAGCCAGCTATGAACACTGAAGCTTTCTTT.

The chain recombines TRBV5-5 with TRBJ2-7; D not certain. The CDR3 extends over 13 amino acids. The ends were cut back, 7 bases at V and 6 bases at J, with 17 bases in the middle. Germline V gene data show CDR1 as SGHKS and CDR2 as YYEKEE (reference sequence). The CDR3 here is CASGFLFGVEQYF. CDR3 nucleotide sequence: TGTGCCAGCGGGTTTCTCTTCGGTGTCGAGCAGTACTTC. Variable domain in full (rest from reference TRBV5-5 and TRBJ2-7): DAGVTQSPTHLIKTRGQQVTLRCSPISGHKSVSWYQQVLGQGPQFIFQYYEKEERGRGNFPDRFSARQFPNYSSELNVNALLLGDSALYLCASGFLFGVEQYFGPGTRLTVT.